The sample holds a few counts of the clone carrying this TCR beta chain. The antigen is not known. The second PCR ran about 6 to 11 cycles with a sample-barcoded 5' primer and J-beta primers. Each CDR3 protein gets one entry after TCRdb re-called the 5' RACE reads with MiXCR. The top ten hold 3% of the sample, which has approximately 780,000 distinct CDR3 sequences, around 25% seen once. This specimen comes from a study of blood T cells in healthy people across ages. Study conclusions and caveats: More naive CD4+ cells and higher diversity marked long-lived donors relative to aged donors.

The CDR3 length is 12 residues. Between the trimmed V and J ends, which lost 8 bases and 8 bases, there was a span of 15 bases. The germline CDR1 and CDR2 sequences are MNHEY and SVGAGI. In addition, the sample was reused for a study of T cells of mothers and their children. That work adds: Sample barcodes and 2-4 random nucleotides came from the second PCR's M1S primer.

The genes are TRBV6-5 and TRBJ1-2, with TRBD1 as a possible D gene (5 bases). Sequences were obtained from blood. The sequence was obtained from a boy younger than 18 in good health. CDR3 sequence: CASGYTGGGYTF. In DNA form, the CDR3 reads TGTGCCAGCGGCTATACGGGGGGAGGCTACACCTTC.